The next 30 T cell receptor beta chains were all read from a single sample in a study of read filtering for tumor transcriptome and immune sequencing. The library was built from around 400 ng RNA with molecular barcoded adaptors for alpha/delta and beta/gamma chains. TCRdb reprocessed the reads with MiXCR, giving one entry per CDR3 protein. The data show around 40,000 distinct CDR3 sequences, with around 13% seen just once and 25% to 35% held by the top ten. The sequenced sample consisted of a population of CD138-negative cells sorted from bone marrow. The source is a donor aged 40 or over with multiple myeloma.

This clonotype was counted many times. This rearrangement joins TRBV12-3 or TRBV12-4 to TRBJ2-7, with 10 bases fitting TRBD1. CDR3 size: 15 residues. With V trimmed by 6 bases and J by 4 bases, 9 bases remained unmatched. The CDR3 coding sequence is TGTGCCAGCAGCCTACGACAGGGGGCTTTATACGAGCAGTACTTC. The encoded protein is CASSLRQGALYEQYF.

To note about this clonotype: A single base separates this from a much larger clone, so it may be a read error. The conserved final phenylalanine or tryptophan is absent from the CDR3, which likely points to a read error. The genes are TRBV7-8 and TRBJ2-3, with 7 bases fitting TRBD2. The CDR3 is made up of 15 amino acids. Looked up from germline, CDR1 is SGHVS and CDR2 is FQNEAQ. J was trimmed by 2 bases and V by 2 bases; bases with no gene match: 4. The DNA for the CDR3 is TGTGCCAGCAGCTTATTCGGGAGGAACACAGATACGCAGTATCTT. Translation: CASSLFGRNTDTQYL.

This clonotype was found many times. The V call is TRBV6-5, the J call TRBJ2-7, with D possibly TRBD2 on 6 matching bases. Trimming pared 0 bases from V and 6 bases from J, leaving 15 bases between. Germline CDR1 MNHEY, CDR2 SVGAGI. The CDR3 contains 15 residues. CDR3 protein: CASSYSGLGASEQYF. In nucleotides, the CDR3 is TGTGCCAGCAGTTACTCGGGACTTGGAGCCTCCGAGCAGTACTTC.

Regarding this clonotype: A clone one base away is much larger, so this may be a read error. This chain uses TRBV18 with TRBJ1-2, with TRBD1 identical over 7 bases. This CDR3 has 13 residues. V dropped 6 bases and J dropped 10; count of bases not matched to a gene: 11. Germline-derived CDR1 and CDR2 are KGHSH and LQKENI. The DNA of the CDR3 is TGTGCCAGCTCGCTCAGGGGGGCCCATGACTACACCTTC. Translation: CASSLRGAHDYTF.

This clonotype occurred many times. The rearrangement joins TRBV9 to TRBJ2-7; TRBD2 aligns across 11 bases. The germline gives CDR1 SGDLS, CDR2 YYNGEE. This CDR3 has 15 residues. The J segment lost 5 bases and the V segment lost 2 bases, leaving 6 bases of the junction unmatched. The CDR3 DNA reads TGTGCCAGCAGCGTCACTAGCGGGAGTATCCACGAGCAGTACTTC. It yields the protein CASSVTSGSIHEQYF.

This clonotype was detected many times. The rearrangement links TRBV28 to TRBJ2-7; maybe TRBD1 (6 bases). This CDR3 is 12 amino acids long. The ends were cut back, 6 bases at V and 6 bases at J, with 12 bases in the middle. Germline loops: CDR1 MDHEN, CDR2 SYDVKM. CDR3 coding DNA: TGTGCCAGCAGCCCAGGGGTGGGCGAGCAGTACTTC. Translating gives CASSPGVGEQYF.

This clonotype was seen repeatedly, ten times or more. The V gene is TRBV20-1, the J gene TRBJ2-7; D is ambiguous. Trimming pared 0 bases from V and 7 bases from J, leaving 10 bases between. This CDR3 is 12 amino acids long. Germline V gene sequence: CDR1 DFQATT, CDR2 SNEGSKA (reference sequence). The CDR3 coding sequence is TGCAGTGCTAGAGATTTTGCGGAGGAGCAGTACTTC. It is translated as CSARDFAEEQYF.

The chain joins TRBV29-1 to TRBJ2-1; D call uncertain. The CDR3 covers 13 residues. V was shortened by 5 bases and J by 3 bases, with 11 bases between the two germline ends. Per the germline V gene, CDR1 is SQVTM and CDR2 is ANQGSEA. The CDR3 sequence is CSVKPPYYNEQFF. Written as DNA, the CDR3 is TGCAGCGTTAAACCTCCCTACTACAATGAGCAGTTCTTC.

Note on this clonotype: A much more abundant neighbour one base away suggests this may be a read error. The DNA for the CDR3 is TGTGCCAGCAGTCGCAGAGCGGTCGCCTCCTACAATGAGCAGTTCTTC. As protein: CASSRRAVASYNEQFF. This rearrangement joins TRBV27 to TRBJ2-1, with D possibly TRBD2 on 5 matching bases. The germline V and J ends were trimmed by 5 bases and 0 bases, with 14 bases remaining between them. Germline assignment: CDR1 MNHEY and CDR2 SMNVEV (reference sequence). The CDR3 totals 16 residues.

This clonotype was seen many times. This chain links TRBV7-9 with TRBJ2-2, with a weak D call TRBD1 (6 bases). The CDR3 is 15 amino acids. Germline lookup yields CDR1 SEHNR and CDR2 FQNEAQ (reference sequence). Trimming pared 4 bases from V and 3 bases from J, leaving 12 bases between. CDR3 DNA: TGTGCCAGCAGCTCCGGGACACTTTACACCGGGGAGCTGTTTTTT. This codes for CASSSGTLYTGELFF.

This clonotype was detected ten times or more. The chain carries TRBV20-1 and TRBJ2-5; D gene uncertain. This CDR3 spans 11 amino acids. The V and J ends lost 5 bases and 7 bases respectively, with 11 bases between them. CDR1 DFQATT and CDR2 SNEGSKA come from the germline V gene (reference sequence). CDR3 loop: CSAGEVPTQYF. Written as DNA, the CDR3 is TGCAGTGCTGGGGAAGTTCCGACCCAGTACTTC.

Details on this clonotype: A single base is all that separates this from a far larger clone, so a read error is likely. The CDR3 protein is CASSYRRGDYGQYF. CDR3 in DNA: TGTGCCAGCAGTTACAGGCGGGGGGACTACGGGCAGTACTTC. The rearrangement uses TRBV6-1 and TRBJ2-7, with 8 positions matching TRBD2. Germline CDR1 and CDR2: MNHNS and SASEGT. The CDR3 is 14 residues long.

The sample holds many counts of this clonotype. Since the CDR3 does not end with the conserved phenylalanine or tryptophan, this likely comes from a read error. The chain couples TRBV29-1 to TRBJ2-2; D remains ambiguous. The length of the CDR3 is 11 residues. Germline V gives CDR1 SQVTM, CDR2 ANQGSEA. The V end was cut by 2 bases, the J end by 5 bases, with 3 bases between. CDR3 nucleotides: TGCAGCGTTGAAAAAACCGGGGAGCTGTTTCTT. Translating it yields CSVEKTGELFL.

This clonotype was seen repeatedly, ten times or more. This chain joins TRBV7-9 and TRBJ2-5; 8 bases match TRBD1. The CDR3 is made up of 19 amino acids. Trimming cost V 4 bases and J 4 bases; bases outside gene matches: 20. Germline-derived CDR1 and CDR2 are SEHNR and FQNEAQ (reference sequence). The CDR3 is CASSSTQALGTGLPETQYF. The CDR3 coding sequence is TGTGCCAGCAGCTCAACCCAGGCCCTCGGGACAGGTCTGCCAGAGACCCAGTACTTC.

The sample holds many counts of this clonotype. The chain couples TRBV5-1 to TRBJ2-1; D is unresolved. Germline CDR1 SGHRS, CDR2 YFSETQ. This CDR3 has 16 residues. The ends were cut back, 4 bases at V and 4 bases at J, with 18 bases in the middle. The DNA of the CDR3 is TGCGCCAGCAGCCCGAGCCCCGGAGAGAGGTACAATGAGCAGTTCTTC. Encoded protein: CASSPSPGERYNEQFF.

Worth noting for this clonotype: A much larger clone is a single base away; this may be a read error. The V and J genes are TRBV12-3 or TRBV12-4 and TRBJ2-1; D is unclear. The CDR3 contains 16 residues. The CDR3 nucleotides are TGTGCCAGCAGTTTTTTACTGACCGACCCCTACAATGGGCAGTTCTTC. Translation gives CASSFLLTDPYNGQFF.

This clonotype was found many times. This chain connects TRBV10-3 to TRBJ2-7; 7 bases align to TRBD1. There are 13 residues in the CDR3. The germline V gene has CDR1 ENHRY and CDR2 SYGVKD. The V gene end was trimmed by 7 bases and the J gene end by 4 bases; junction bases not matched to a gene: 7. CDR3 loop: CAINPGQSYEQYF. The CDR3 DNA sequence: TGTGCCATCAATCCGGGACAGAGTTACGAGCAGTACTTC.

Note on this clonotype: This sequence is one base from a far larger clone and is likely a read error. V gene TRBV11-2 combines with J gene TRBJ2-1; 7 bases are a match to TRBD2. The CDR3 runs to 15 residues. Germline V gene data show CDR1 as SGHAT and CDR2 as FQNNGV. In DNA, the CDR3 is TGTGCCAGCAGCTTGTCAGCGGGAAAGCACAATGAGCGGTTCTTC. It is translated as CASSLSAGKHNERFF.

The chain links TRBV7-6 to TRBJ1-3; no reliable D call. Trimming removed 5 bases from V and 4 bases from J, with 12 bases in between. Germline CDR1 SGHVS, CDR2 FNYEAQ. The CDR3 runs 14 residues. The CDR3 protein is CASSPSRRGNTIYF. The CDR3 DNA reads as TGTGCCAGCAGCCCGAGCCGGCGGGGAAACACCATATATTTT.

This clonotype was found many times. One end of the junction varies from germline; a read error may be responsible. The rearrangement joins TRBV7-7 to TRBJ2-3, with 8 bases identical to TRBD1. CDR1 and CDR2 (germline): SSHAT, FNYEAQ (reference sequence). The CDR3 runs to 14 residues. The CDR3 DNA follows: TGTGCTAGCAGCCAGACAGGGGGCACAGATACGCAGTATTTT. As protein: CASSQTGGTDTQYF. The whole variable domain, remainder taken from reference TRBV7-7 and TRBJ2-3, is GAGVSQSPRYKVTKRGQDVTLRCDPISSHATLYWYQQALGQGPEFLTYFNYEAQPDKSGLPSDRFSAERPEGSISTLTIQRTEQRDSAMYRCASSQTGGTDTQYFGPGTRLTVL.

J is TRBJ2-1 and V is TRBV19; 10 positions match TRBD2. The length of the CDR3 is 16 residues. V was clipped by 4 bases and J by 8 bases; unmatched bases: 11. Germline V gene data show CDR1 as LNHDA and CDR2 as SQIVND (reference sequence). The CDR3 loop reads CASSSGRSSGSHEQFF. As DNA, the CDR3 is TGTGCCAGTAGTAGTGGTCGGTCTAGCGGGAGCCATGAGCAGTTCTTC.

The table lists this clonotype with many counts. V and J are TRBV28 and TRBJ2-3; 7 nucleotides agree with TRBD1. CDR1 and CDR2 from the germline V gene are MDHEN and SYDVKM. J was trimmed by 2 bases and V by 2 bases; bases with no gene match: 4. CDR3 length: 15 residues. CDR3 nucleotide sequence: TGTGCCAGCAGTTTACGAGGGGGCACCACAGATACGCAGTATTTT. Translated, it gives CASSLRGGTTDTQYF.

There are many counts of this clonotype. The chain is built from TRBV19 and TRBJ2-7; 8 bases align to TRBD1. The V gene end was trimmed by 6 bases and the J gene end by 5 bases; junction bases not matched to a gene: 15. The CDR3 totals 16 residues. Per germline, CDR1 LNHDA and CDR2 SQIVND (reference sequence). CDR3 coding DNA: TGTGCCAGTAGCCAACACCGGACAGGGAATACTAACGAGCAGTACTTC. Amino acids: CASSQHRTGNTNEQYF.

On this clonotype: One junction end disagrees with the germline gene, perhaps due to a read error. The gene calls are TRBV6-5 and TRBJ2-5, with a possible D match to TRBD1 (5 bases). This CDR3 contains 14 residues. The germline V gene has CDR1 MNHEY and CDR2 SVGAGI. The DNA of the CDR3 is TGCGCCAGCAGCCGGACATCGTACCAAGAGACCCAGTACTTC. Translation: CASSRTSYQETQYF.

A few counts support this clonotype. J is TRBJ1-2 and V is TRBV5-6; D not resolved. Germline CDR1 reads SGHDT; CDR2 reads YYEEEE. The CDR3 totals 15 residues. V lost 2 bases to trimming and J lost 4 bases, with 15 bases between them. The CDR3 coding sequence is TGTGCCAGCAGCTTAATTTCTCTGGAGGGCTATGGCTACACCTTC. Translated: CASSLISLEGYGYTF. The complete variable domain, with remaining parts taken from reference TRBV5-6 and TRBJ1-2, reads DAGVTQSPTHLIKTRGQQVTLRCSPKSGHDTVSWYQQALGQGPQFIFQYYEEEERQRGNFPDRFSGHQFPNYSSELNVNALLLGDSALYLCASSLISLEGYGYTFGSGTRLTVV.

Only a few counts were recorded for this clonotype. The chain recombines TRBV28 with TRBJ2-7; D is unclear. Germline V gene sequence: CDR1 MDHEN, CDR2 SYDVKM. CDR3 length: 13 amino acids. Trimming removed 5 bases at V and 0 bases at J, with 8 bases between. Here the CDR3 reads CASSEGGSYEQYF. CDR3 bases: TGTGCCAGCAGTGAAGGCGGCTCCTACGAGCAGTACTTC.

The chain uses TRBV29-1 and TRBJ2-5; 9 bases align to TRBD2. The length of the CDR3 is 16 residues. Germline V gene data show CDR1 as SQVTM and CDR2 as ANQGSEA. Trimming removed 1 base from V and 4 bases from J; junction bases left unmatched: 10. CDR3 nucleotides: TGCAGCGTTGAAGGAGGTGCGGGAGGGCCCGGAGAGACCCAGTACTTC. Translated: CSVEGGAGGPGETQYF.

This clonotype was observed a few times. The gene calls are TRBV28 and TRBJ2-4, with 10 bases matching TRBD1. Germline lookup yields CDR1 MDHEN and CDR2 SYDVKM. CDR3 length: 13 residues. Losses at the gene ends were 6 bases for V and 6 bases for J; bases not matched to a gene: 2. This CDR3 is CASSRTGGNIQYF. The CDR3 coding sequence is TGTGCCAGCAGCAGGACAGGGGGAAACATTCAGTACTTC.

There are many counts of this clonotype. CDR3 coding DNA: TGCGCCAGCAGCCATTTAGCGGACGAGCAGTACTTC. Protein sequence: CASSHLADEQYF. The gene calls are TRBV5-1 and TRBJ2-7; the D gene is possibly TRBD2 (6 bases). This CDR3 comprises 12 residues. Trimming took 4 bases from V and 5 from J, leaving 10 bases between them. The germline V gene encodes CDR1 SGHRS and CDR2 YFSETQ.

This clonotype was detected only a few times. The chain links TRBV12-3 or TRBV12-4 to TRBJ2-1; TRBD1 matches 8 bases. This CDR3 contains 15 residues. V dropped 6 bases and J dropped 5; count of bases not matched to a gene: 9. The CDR3, as DNA: TGTGCCAGCAGACCTAACAGGGGGTGGCACAATGAGCAGTTCTTC. Translation: CASRPNRGWHNEQFF.